This entry is about one TCR beta chain. One end of the junction fails to match germline, which may point to a read error. These data are taken from a study of blood T cell repertoires in COVID-19. Across the whole study: In each case, the material was cDNA or gDNA derived from T cells, B-cell-depleted T cells, or PBMCs.

In the study's own analysis: By means of reference gene primer amplification, nucleated cell counts were estimated. Using immunoSEQ multiplex PCR, the repertoire was profiled, and TCRdb retains in-frame clones only, with some absent. From that table come the V and J calls and clone size; the DNA was used to work out D and trimming. The sample holds roughly 250,000 clones; 86% are singletons and the top ten take around a tenth. CDR3 size: 15 residues. The germline CDR1 and CDR2 sequences are MNHEY and SMNVEV (reference sequence). The sample taken for sequencing was peripheral blood. The clonotype originates from a man aged 35 to 55 who had recovered from COVID-19. The V call is TRBV27, the J call TRBJ1-6; D might be TRBD1 (5 bases). The CDR3 sequence is CASSPAAQGSSSLHF. Here the CDR3 DNA reads TGTGCCAGCAGCCCGGCGGCCCAGGGTAGTTCATCCCTCCACTTT.